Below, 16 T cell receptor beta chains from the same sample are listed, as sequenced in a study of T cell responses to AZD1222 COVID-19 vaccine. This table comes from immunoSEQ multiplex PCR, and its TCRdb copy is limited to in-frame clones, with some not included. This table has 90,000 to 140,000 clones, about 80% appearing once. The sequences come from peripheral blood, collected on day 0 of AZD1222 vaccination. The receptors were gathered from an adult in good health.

This CDR3 reads CASSLYQPYEQYF. The CDR3 nucleotides are TGTGCCAGCAGTTTGTATCAGCCCTACGAGCAGTACTTC. The chain uses TRBV28 and TRBJ2-7; D gene ambiguous. Trimming stripped 3 bases from V and 2 bases from J, with 8 bases between. The germline V gene encodes CDR1 MDHEN and CDR2 SYDVKM. The CDR3 spans 13 residues. The whole variable domain, filled in from reference TRBV28 and TRBJ2-7, reads DVKVTQSSRYLVKRTGEKVFLECVQDMDHENMFWYRQDPGLGLRLIYFSYDVKMKEKGDIPEGYSVSREKKERFSLILESASTNQTSMYLCASSLYQPYEQYFGPGTRLTVT.

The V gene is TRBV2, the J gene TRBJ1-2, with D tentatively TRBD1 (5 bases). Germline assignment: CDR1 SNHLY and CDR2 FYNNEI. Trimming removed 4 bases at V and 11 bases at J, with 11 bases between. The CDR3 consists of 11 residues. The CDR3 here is CASSAGGDYTF. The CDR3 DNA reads TGTGCCAGCAGTGCGGGGGGAGATTACACCTTC. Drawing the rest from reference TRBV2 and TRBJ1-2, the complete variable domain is EPEVTQTPSHQVTQMGQEVILRCVPISNHLYFYWYRQILGQKVEFLVSFYNNEISEKSEIFDDQFSVERPDGSNFTLKIRSTKLEDSAMYFCASSAGGDYTFGSGTRLTVV.

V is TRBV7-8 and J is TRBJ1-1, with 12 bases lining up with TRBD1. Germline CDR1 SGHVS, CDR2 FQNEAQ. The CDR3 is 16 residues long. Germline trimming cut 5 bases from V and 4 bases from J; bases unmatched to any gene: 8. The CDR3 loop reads CASSQGQGAIGTEAFF. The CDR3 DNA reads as TGTGCCAGCAGCCAGGGACAGGGGGCCATAGGCACTGAAGCTTTCTTT.

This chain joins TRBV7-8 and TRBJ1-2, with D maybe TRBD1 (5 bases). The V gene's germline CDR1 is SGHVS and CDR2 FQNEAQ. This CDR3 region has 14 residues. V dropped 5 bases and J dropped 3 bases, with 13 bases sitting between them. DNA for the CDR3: TGTGCCAGCAGCCCCCCGATGGGGGACTATGGCTACACCTTC. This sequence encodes CASSPPMGDYGYTF. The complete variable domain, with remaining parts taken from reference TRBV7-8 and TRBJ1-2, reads GAGVSQSPRYKVAKRGQDVALRCDPISGHVSLFWYQQALGQGPEFLTYFQNEAQLDKSGLPSDRFFAERPEGSVSTLKIQRTQQEDSAVYLCASSPPMGDYGYTFGSGTRLTVV.

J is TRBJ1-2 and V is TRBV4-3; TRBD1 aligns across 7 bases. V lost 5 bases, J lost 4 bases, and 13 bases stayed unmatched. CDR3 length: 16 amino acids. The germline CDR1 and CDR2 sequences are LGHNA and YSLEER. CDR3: CASSAILGGDSYGYTF. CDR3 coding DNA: TGCGCCAGCAGCGCAATCCTAGGAGGGGACAGCTATGGCTACACCTTC.

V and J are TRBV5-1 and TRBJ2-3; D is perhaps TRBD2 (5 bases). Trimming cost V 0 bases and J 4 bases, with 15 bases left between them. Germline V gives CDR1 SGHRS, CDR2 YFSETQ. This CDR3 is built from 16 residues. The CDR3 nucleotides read TGCGCCAGCAGCTTGGGCAATACTCTGAGGGCAGATACGCAGTATTTT. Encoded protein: CASSLGNTLRADTQYF.

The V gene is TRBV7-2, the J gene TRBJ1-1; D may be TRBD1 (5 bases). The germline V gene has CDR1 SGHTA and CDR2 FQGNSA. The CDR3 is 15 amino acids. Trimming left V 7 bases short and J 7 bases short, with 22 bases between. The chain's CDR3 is CASTPRDSEHLEAFF. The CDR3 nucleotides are TGTGCCAGCACACCCAGGGACTCCGAACATCTTGAAGCTTTCTTT.

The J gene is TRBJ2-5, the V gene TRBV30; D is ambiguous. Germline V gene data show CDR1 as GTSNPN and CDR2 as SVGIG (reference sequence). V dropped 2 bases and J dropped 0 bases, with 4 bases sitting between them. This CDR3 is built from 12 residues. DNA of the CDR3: TGTGCCTGGAGTCCAGACCAAGAGACCCAGTACTTC. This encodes CAWSPDQETQYF.

CDR3 in amino acids: CASSSGGPSTDTQYF. The CDR3 DNA reads TGTGCCAGTAGTTCGGGGGGGCCAAGCACAGATACGCAGTATTTT. V gene TRBV19 combines with J gene TRBJ2-3; TRBD2 aligns across 8 bases. Germline lookup yields CDR1 LNHDA and CDR2 SQIVND (reference sequence). The trim removed 5 bases at V and 0 bases at J, leaving 4 bases unmatched. The CDR3 loop spans 15 amino acids.

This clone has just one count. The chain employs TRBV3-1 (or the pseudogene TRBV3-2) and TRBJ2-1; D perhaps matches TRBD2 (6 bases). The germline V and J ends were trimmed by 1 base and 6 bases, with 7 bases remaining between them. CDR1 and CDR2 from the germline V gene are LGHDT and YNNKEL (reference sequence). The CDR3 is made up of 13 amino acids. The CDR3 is CASSQAGLNEQFF. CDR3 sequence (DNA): TGTGCCAGCAGCCAAGCGGGACTCAATGAGCAGTTCTTC.

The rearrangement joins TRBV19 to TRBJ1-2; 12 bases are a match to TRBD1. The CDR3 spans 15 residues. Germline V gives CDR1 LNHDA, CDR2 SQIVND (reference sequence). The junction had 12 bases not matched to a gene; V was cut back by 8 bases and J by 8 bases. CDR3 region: CASLGQGASPMGYTF. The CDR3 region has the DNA TGTGCCAGTCTGGGACAGGGGGCCTCACCTATGGGCTACACCTTC.

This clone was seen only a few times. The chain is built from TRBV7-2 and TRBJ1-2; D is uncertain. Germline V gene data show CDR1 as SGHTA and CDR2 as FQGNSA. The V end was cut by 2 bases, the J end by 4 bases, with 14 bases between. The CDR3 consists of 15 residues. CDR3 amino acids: CASSLRSEYPYGYTF. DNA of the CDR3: TGTGCCAGCAGCTTACGGTCAGAGTATCCCTATGGCTACACCTTC.

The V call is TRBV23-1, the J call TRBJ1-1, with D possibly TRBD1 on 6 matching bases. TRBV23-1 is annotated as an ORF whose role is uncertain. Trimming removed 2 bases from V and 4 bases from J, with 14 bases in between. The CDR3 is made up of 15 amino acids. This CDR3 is CASSQRQVPGTEAFF. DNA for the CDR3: TGCGCCAGCAGTCAAAGACAGGTACCAGGCACTGAAGCTTTCTTT.

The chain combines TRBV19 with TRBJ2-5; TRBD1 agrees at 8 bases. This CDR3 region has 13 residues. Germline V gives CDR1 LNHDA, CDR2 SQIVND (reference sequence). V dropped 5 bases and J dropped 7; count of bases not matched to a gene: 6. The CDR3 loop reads CASSRQGIATQYF. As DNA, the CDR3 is TGTGCCAGTAGTCGACAGGGGATAGCGACCCAGTACTTC. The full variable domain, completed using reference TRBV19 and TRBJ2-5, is DGGITQSPKYLFRKEGQNVTLSCEQNLNHDAMYWYRQDPGQGLRLIYYSQIVNDFQKGDIAEGYSVSREKKESFPLTVTSAQKNPTAFYLCASSRQGIATQYFGPGTRLLVL.

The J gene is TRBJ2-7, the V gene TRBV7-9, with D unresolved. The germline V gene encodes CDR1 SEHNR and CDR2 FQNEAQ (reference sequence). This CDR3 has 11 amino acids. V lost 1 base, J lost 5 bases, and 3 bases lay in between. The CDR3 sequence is CASSLVHEQYF. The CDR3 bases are TGTGCCAGCAGCTTAGTCCACGAGCAGTACTTC.

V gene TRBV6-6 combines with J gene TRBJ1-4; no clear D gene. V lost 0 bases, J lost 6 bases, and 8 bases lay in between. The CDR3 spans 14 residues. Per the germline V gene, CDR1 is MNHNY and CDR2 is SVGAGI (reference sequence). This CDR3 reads CASSYSSLDEKLFF. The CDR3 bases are TGTGCCAGCAGTTACTCGTCCCTGGATGAAAAACTGTTTTTT.